Below, 32 T cell receptor beta chains from the same sample are listed, as sequenced in a study of shared clonotypes between healthy human individuals. The method was immunoSEQ multiplex PCR; TCRdb's version includes in-frame clones alone and lacks a portion of them. The sample has more than 400,000 clones, 95% to 97% seen once; the top ten hold approximately 0.06%. The sample taken for sequencing was naive CD4+ T cells sorted from blood. Subset: CD45RA+ positively selected. The receptors shown here come from a woman aged 25 to 45 in good health.

This chain joins TRBV28 and TRBJ1-1; D remains ambiguous. V was shortened by 10 bases and J by 3 bases, with 12 bases between the two germline ends. Germline CDR1 is MDHEN and CDR2 is SYDVKM. CDR3 size: 12 residues. The CDR3 spells CATNGRDTEAFF. CDR3 sequence (DNA): TGTGCCACAAACGGGAGGGACACTGAAGCTTTCTTT.

V gene TRBV5-6 combines with J gene TRBJ2-4; possible D gene TRBD2, 6 bases. Germline loops: CDR1 SGHDT, CDR2 YYEEEE. V lost 3 bases and J 2 bases, leaving 18 bases between the germline ends. This CDR3 region has 17 residues. The CDR3 loop is CASSYLRYRETKNIQYF. The CDR3 nucleotides are TGTGCCAGCAGCTATCTCAGGTACCGGGAGACCAAAAACATTCAGTACTTC.

The rearrangement joins TRBV4-2 to TRBJ2-5, with 9 bases fitting TRBD2. CDR3 length: 16 amino acids. Germline CDR1 is LGHNA and CDR2 is YNFKEQ. V was pared by 1 base and J by 5 bases, with 8 bases of the junction left unmatched. The DNA of the CDR3 is TGTGCCAGCAGCCAAGGGATAGCGGGAGTTCAGGAGACCCAGTACTTC. Encoded protein: CASSQGIAGVQETQYF.

This chain links TRBV25-1 with TRBJ2-1, with 7 nucleotides matching TRBD1. This CDR3 contains 12 residues. J lost 4 bases, V lost 7 bases, and 1 base had no gene match. Germline V gene data show CDR1 as MGHDK and CDR2 as SYGVNS. The CDR3 loop is CASTGQYNEQFF. The CDR3 DNA sequence: TGTGCCAGCACGGGACAGTACAATGAGCAGTTCTTC.

The chain recombines TRBV28 with TRBJ1-5; D gene ambiguous. The CDR3 extends over 12 amino acids. Deletions cut 8 bases from V and 7 bases from J, with 12 bases between. Germline CDR1 MDHEN, CDR2 SYDVKM. CDR3 residues: CASAVGVQPQHF. CDR3 coding DNA: TGTGCCAGCGCGGTGGGAGTCCAGCCCCAGCATTTT.

The chain recombines TRBV4-2 with TRBJ2-7; 11 nucleotides line up with TRBD2. Germline-derived CDR1 and CDR2 are LGHNA and YNFKEQ. Losses at the gene ends were 4 bases for V and 4 bases for J; bases not matched to a gene: 6. CDR3 length: 15 residues. CDR3 in DNA: TGTGCCAGCAGCCCAAAAGGACTAGCGGGTTACGAGCAGTACTTC. The encoded protein is CASSPKGLAGYEQYF.

The chain combines TRBV30 with TRBJ1-3; D is ambiguous. V was shortened by 0 bases and J by 4 bases, with 10 bases between the two germline ends. The CDR3 sequence is 14 residues long. The germline gives CDR1 GTSNPN, CDR2 SVGIG (reference sequence). In nucleotides, the CDR3 is TGTGCCTGGAGTGTAGGCGTCGGGGGAAACACCATATATTTT. It encodes CAWSVGVGGNTIYF. Drawing the rest from reference TRBV30 and TRBJ1-3, the complete variable domain is SQTIHQWPATLVQPVGSPLSLECTVEGTSNPNLYWYRQAAGRGLQLLFYSVGIGQISSEVPQNLSASRPQDRQFILSSKKLLLSDSGFYLCAWSVGVGGNTIYFGEGSWLTVV.

The J gene is TRBJ1-2, the V gene TRBV5-4; D is unresolved. This CDR3 region has 13 residues. Germline loops: CDR1 SGHNT, CDR2 YYREEE (reference sequence). Trimming stripped 4 bases from V and 5 bases from J, with 12 bases between. The chain's CDR3 is CASSIPEGYGYTF. The CDR3 DNA reads as TGTGCCAGCAGCATTCCTGAGGGTTATGGCTACACCTTC.

This sequence joins TRBV7-3 and TRBJ2-1, with 12 nucleotides matching TRBD2. Germline-derived CDR1 and CDR2 are SGHTA and FQGTGA. The ends lost 5 bases at V and 9 bases at J; junction bases unmatched: 14. CDR3 size: 17 residues. The CDR3 loop is CASSQKGKTSGSGEQFF. The DNA for the CDR3 is TGTGCCAGCAGCCAAAAAGGCAAGACTAGCGGGAGCGGTGAGCAGTTCTTC.

V usage is TRBV28 and J usage is TRBJ2-5; TRBD2 matches at 9 bases. Germline values: CDR1 MDHEN, CDR2 SYDVKM. The length of the CDR3 is 14 residues. J gave up 3 bases and V 3 bases, and 2 bases lay outside the gene matches. The CDR3 region has the DNA TGTGCCAGCAGTTTCCTAGCGGGAAAAGAGACCCAGTACTTC. The encoded protein is CASSFLAGKETQYF.

This clone occurred once. This chain connects TRBV28 to TRBJ2-7; 12 nucleotides line up with TRBD2. The germline CDR1 and CDR2 sequences are MDHEN and SYDVKM. The CDR3 is 18 residues long. V was pared by 8 bases and J by 4 bases, with 18 bases of the junction left unmatched. CDR3 in amino acids: CASAPGLAGTSWRYEQYF. The CDR3 DNA follows: TGTGCCAGCGCGCCCGGACTAGCGGGAACATCTTGGAGGTACGAGCAGTACTTC. Supplemented by reference TRBV28 and TRBJ2-7, the full variable domain reads DVKVTQSSRYLVKRTGEKVFLECVQDMDHENMFWYRQDPGLGLRLIYFSYDVKMKEKGDIPEGYSVSREKKERFSLILESASTNQTSMYLCASAPGLAGTSWRYEQYFGPGTRLTVT.

The V and J genes are TRBV28 and TRBJ2-1; 8 bases map to TRBD2. CDR1 and CDR2 from the germline V gene are MDHEN and SYDVKM. V shed 7 bases and J 5 bases; nucleotides not matched to a gene: 7. This CDR3 comprises 14 residues. The CDR3 DNA reads TGTGCCAGCACAACTAGCGGAACCCACAATGAGCAGTTCTTC. It specifies CASTTSGTHNEQFF.

The chain recombines TRBV9 with TRBJ1-6; the D is unclear. Germline CDR1 reads SGDLS; CDR2 reads YYNGEE. The CDR3 runs 14 residues. V was shortened by 3 bases and J by 9 bases, with 13 bases between the two germline ends. In nucleotides, the CDR3 is TGTGCCAGCAGCGGGCCCCCGGGGAGTTCACCCCTCCACTTT. Amino acid sequence: CASSGPPGSSPLHF.

This chain joins TRBV5-1 and TRBJ1-5; TRBD1 matches 9 bases. This CDR3 comprises 16 residues. Germline V CDR1 and CDR2: SGHRS, YFSETQ. V was clipped by 4 bases and J by 1 base; unmatched bases: 6. The CDR3 protein is CASSTIDRGSNQPQHF. The CDR3, as DNA: TGCGCCAGCAGCACCATCGACAGGGGGAGCAATCAGCCCCAGCATTTT.

This sequence joins TRBV30 and TRBJ2-1; possible D gene TRBD1, 5 bases. V was shortened by 0 bases and J by 8 bases, with 8 bases between the two germline ends. Germline CDR1 reads GTSNPN; CDR2 reads SVGIG (reference sequence). This CDR3 is 12 amino acids long. The DNA for the CDR3 is TGTGCCTGGAGTGTAGGGGTTTATGAGCAGTTCTTC. This sequence encodes CAWSVGVYEQFF.

This clone was seen more than once but under ten times. The junction does not match germline at one end; this may be a read error. The chain joins TRBV10-1 to TRBJ1-5, with D unresolved. The CDR3 spans 10 residues. CDR1 and CDR2 from the germline V gene are WNHNN and SYGVQD (reference sequence). The CDR3 loop is CARSGEPQHF. The CDR3 DNA reads TGCGCCCGCAGCGGGGAACCCCAGCATTTT.

This clone was counted a single time. The genes are TRBV28 and TRBJ2-3; 8 nucleotides line up with TRBD1. Germline CDR1 is MDHEN and CDR2 is SYDVKM. V shed 5 bases, J shed 2 bases, and the junction held 9 bases outside the gene matches. This CDR3 region has 16 residues. This CDR3 is CASSKGGTGHTDTQYF. CDR3 in DNA: TGTGCCAGCAGTAAAGGTGGGACAGGTCACACAGATACGCAGTATTTT.

The chain links TRBV27 to TRBJ1-5; possible D gene TRBD1, 5 bases. The germline gives CDR1 MNHEY, CDR2 SMNVEV (reference sequence). The V end was cut by 1 base, the J end by 0 bases, with 28 bases between. CDR3 length equals 22 residues. The CDR3 nucleotides are TGTGCCAGCAGTTTATTCGGACCGTACAGGTCCCCGCTGAAATATAGCAATCAGCCCCAGCATTTT. It is translated as CASSLFGPYRSPLKYSNQPQHF.

This clone has a single count. The chain has TRBV7-2 and TRBJ2-2; no clear D. Germline V gives CDR1 SGHTA, CDR2 FQGNSA. The CDR3 is 15 residues long. Trimming took 1 base from V and 6 from J, leaving 12 bases between them. The CDR3 protein is CASSLVLVVSGELFF. The DNA for the CDR3 is TGTGCCAGCAGCTTAGTCCTAGTAGTATCCGGGGAGCTGTTTTTT.

The chain has TRBV11-2 and TRBJ1-3, with D maybe TRBD1 (5 bases). Germline CDR1 is SGHAT and CDR2 is FQNNGV. With 5 bases removed from V and 3 bases from J, the gap between germline ends came to 14 bases. The CDR3 contains 15 residues. The CDR3: CASSRGREYGNTIYF. The CDR3 coding sequence is TGTGCCAGCAGCCGGGGCAGGGAATATGGAAACACCATATATTTT.

This clone appeared once. The chain has TRBV28 and TRBJ2-1; TRBD1 matches at 9 bases. V lost 7 bases and J lost 5; bases outside the gene matches: 6. The CDR3 is 14 amino acids. The germline V gene encodes CDR1 MDHEN and CDR2 SYDVKM. CDR3 sequence reads: CASTRDRVNNEQFF. The CDR3 bases are TGTGCCAGCACTCGGGACAGGGTCAACAATGAGCAGTTCTTC.

V is TRBV19 and J is TRBJ2-3; D unresolved. The CDR3 spans 16 residues. Trimming removed 5 bases at V and 2 bases at J, with 17 bases between. Germline values: CDR1 LNHDA, CDR2 SQIVND (reference sequence). The CDR3 DNA reads TGTGCCAGTAGTTCTCCCGGCGGACCCTTCACAGATACGCAGTATTTT. Translating gives CASSSPGGPFTDTQYF.

This clone was counted a few times. The chain is built from TRBV9 and TRBJ1-1; D not certain. Germline values: CDR1 SGDLS, CDR2 YYNGEE. Trimming removed 2 bases from V and 0 bases from J, with 14 bases in between. The CDR3 runs 16 residues. Written as DNA, the CDR3 is TGTGCCAGCAGCGTCAGACATCCGAACCTGAACACTGAAGCTTTCTTT. Its translation is CASSVRHPNLNTEAFF. The full variable domain, its missing parts supplied by reference TRBV9 and TRBJ1-1, is DSGVTQTPKHLITATGQRVTLRCSPRSGDLSVYWYQQSLDQGLQFLIQYYNGEERAKGNILERFSAQQFPDLHSELNLSSLELGDSALYFCASSVRHPNLNTEAFFGQGTRLTVV.

The chain is built from TRBV18 and TRBJ1-4, with D perhaps TRBD1 (5 bases). This CDR3 contains 13 residues. Trimming left V 2 bases short and J 5 bases short, with 6 bases between. Germline V gene sequence: CDR1 KGHSH, CDR2 LQKENI. CDR3: CASSPRGNEKLFF. For the CDR3, the DNA is TGTGCCAGCTCACCAAGGGGAAATGAAAAACTGTTTTTT.

V usage is TRBV5-8 and J usage is TRBJ1-4, with a weak D call TRBD1 (6 bases). Germline loops: CDR1 SGHTS, CDR2 YDEGEE. V was cut by 4 bases and J by 0 bases, with 13 bases left in between. The CDR3 sequence is 16 residues long. CDR3 coding DNA: TGTGCCAGCAGCCGGGGGGCCGCCGCAACTAATGAAAAACTGTTTTTT. This translates into CASSRGAAATNEKLFF.

The gene calls are TRBV11-3 and TRBJ1-5; TRBD1 might be the D (5 bases). CDR1 and CDR2 from the germline V gene are SGHNT and YENEEA. The CDR3 is 18 amino acids. With 5 bases removed from V and 0 bases from J, the gap between germline ends came to 20 bases. The CDR3 loop is CASSHPRESLFSNQPQHF. CDR3 nucleotides: TGTGCCAGCAGCCATCCCAGGGAGTCCCTTTTTAGCAATCAGCCCCAGCATTTT.

V gene TRBV6-5 combines with J gene TRBJ1-1, with D perhaps TRBD1 (5 bases). Germline lookup yields CDR1 MNHEY and CDR2 SVGAGI. This CDR3 spans 15 amino acids. Trimming shortened V by 0 bases and J by 1 base, and 9 bases separated the two germline ends. The CDR3 coding sequence is TGTGCCAGCAGTTACTCGAGCGGGACGAACACTGAAGCTTTCTTT. It codes for CASSYSSGTNTEAFF.

This sequence joins TRBV2 and TRBJ2-3, with 8 bases fitting TRBD2. CDR1 and CDR2 from the germline V gene are SNHLY and FYNNEI. Trimming at V came to 9 bases and at J to 4 bases, leaving 15 bases not matched to a gene. The CDR3 contains 16 residues. CDR3 protein: CASLYQREGGPDTQYF. In DNA form, the CDR3 reads TGTGCCAGTCTCTACCAACGGGAGGGAGGGCCAGATACGCAGTATTTT.

This clone was counted once. This chain links TRBV5-8 with TRBJ2-7; D not certain. The length of the CDR3 is 13 residues. Trimming removed 6 bases from V and 2 bases from J, with 12 bases in between. Germline V CDR1 and CDR2: SGHTS, YDEGEE. The CDR3 nucleotides are TGTGCCAGCACTGTAACGGAGCCCTACGAGCAGTACTTC. This gives the protein CASTVTEPYEQYF.

The chain recombines TRBV18 with TRBJ2-4; 8 bases agree with TRBD1. The V gene's germline CDR1 is KGHSH and CDR2 LQKENI. The ends lost 6 bases at V and 10 bases at J; junction bases unmatched: 14. The CDR3 has 15 amino acids. The CDR3 sequence: CASSKGPGQGAIQYF. CDR3 DNA: TGTGCCAGCTCCAAAGGTCCAGGACAGGGAGCAATTCAGTACTTC.

This clone occurred once. V and J are TRBV6-1 and TRBJ2-3; D gene uncertain. The CDR3 is 11 amino acids. Germline CDR1 reads MNHNS; CDR2 reads SASEGT. The V end lost 5 bases, the J end lost 2 bases, and 2 bases lay between the germline ends. Here the CDR3 DNA reads TGTGCCAGCAGTCACACAGATACGCAGTATTTT. Encoded protein: CASSHTDTQYF.

This chain uses TRBV10-3 with TRBJ2-3; 8 nucleotides line up with TRBD1. V shed 8 bases, J shed 2 bases, and the junction held 3 bases outside the gene matches. Germline assignment: CDR1 ENHRY and CDR2 SYGVKD. The CDR3 contains 13 residues. The CDR3 coding sequence is TGTGCCATCTCGGGACAGGACACAGATACGCAGTATTTT. Protein sequence: CAISGQDTDTQYF.